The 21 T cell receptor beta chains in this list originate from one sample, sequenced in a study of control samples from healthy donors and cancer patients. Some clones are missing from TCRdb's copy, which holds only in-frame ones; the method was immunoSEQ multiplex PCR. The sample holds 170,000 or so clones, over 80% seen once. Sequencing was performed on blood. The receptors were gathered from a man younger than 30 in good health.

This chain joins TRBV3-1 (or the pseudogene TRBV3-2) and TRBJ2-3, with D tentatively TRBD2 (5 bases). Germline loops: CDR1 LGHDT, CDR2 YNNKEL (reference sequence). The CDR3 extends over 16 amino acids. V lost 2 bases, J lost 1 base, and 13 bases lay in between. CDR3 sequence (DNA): TGTGCCAGCAGCCAACTGATTCGGGGAGGCACAGATACGCAGTATTTT. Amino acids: CASSQLIRGGTDTQYF.

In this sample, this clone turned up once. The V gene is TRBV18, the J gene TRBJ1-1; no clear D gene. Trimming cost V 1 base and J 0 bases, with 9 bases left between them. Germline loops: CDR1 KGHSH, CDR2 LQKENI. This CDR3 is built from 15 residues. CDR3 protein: CASSPQANMNTEAFF. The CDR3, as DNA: TGTGCCAGCTCACCACAGGCGAACATGAACACTGAAGCTTTCTTT.

This CDR3 is CASSLKYGGEQYF. As DNA, the CDR3 is TGTGCCAGCAGCCTAAAGTACGGCGGCGAGCAGTACTTC. The chain links TRBV3-1 (or the pseudogene TRBV3-2) to TRBJ2-7; D gene ambiguous. The CDR3 has 13 residues. Per the germline V gene, CDR1 is LGHDT and CDR2 is YNNKEL (reference sequence). V was clipped by 4 bases and J by 6 bases, with 13 bases between them.

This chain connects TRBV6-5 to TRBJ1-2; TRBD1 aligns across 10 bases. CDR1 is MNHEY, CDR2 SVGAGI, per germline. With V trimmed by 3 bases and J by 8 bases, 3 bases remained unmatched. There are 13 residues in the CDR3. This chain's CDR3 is CASSYRQGAGYTF. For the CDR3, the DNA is TGTGCCAGCAGTTATCGACAGGGGGCCGGCTACACCTTC.

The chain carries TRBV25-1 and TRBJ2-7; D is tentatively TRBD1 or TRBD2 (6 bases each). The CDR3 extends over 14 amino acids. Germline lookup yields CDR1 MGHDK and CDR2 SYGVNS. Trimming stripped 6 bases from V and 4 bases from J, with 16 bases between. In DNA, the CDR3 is TGTGCCAGCAGCCTTTCGGGGGCCCTTTACGAGCAGTACTTC. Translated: CASSLSGALYEQYF.

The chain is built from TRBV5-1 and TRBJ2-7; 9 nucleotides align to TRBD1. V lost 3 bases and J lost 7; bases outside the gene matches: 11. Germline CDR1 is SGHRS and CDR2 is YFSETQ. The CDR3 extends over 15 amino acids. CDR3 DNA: TGCGCCAGCAGCTCCTCAGGGACAGGGCTGAAGGAGCAGTACTTC. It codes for CASSSSGTGLKEQYF.

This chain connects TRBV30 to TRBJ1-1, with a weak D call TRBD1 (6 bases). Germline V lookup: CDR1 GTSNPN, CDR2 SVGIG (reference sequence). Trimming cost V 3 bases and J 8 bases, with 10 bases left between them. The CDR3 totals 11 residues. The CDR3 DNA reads TGTGCCTGGAGGTTTGGGACAGAAGCTTTCTTT. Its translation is CAWRFGTEAFF.

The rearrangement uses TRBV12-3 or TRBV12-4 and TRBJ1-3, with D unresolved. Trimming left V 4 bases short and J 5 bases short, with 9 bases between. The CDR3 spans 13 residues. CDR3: CASSYWRRNTIYF. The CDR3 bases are TGTGCCAGCAGTTATTGGCGGAGAAACACCATATATTTT.

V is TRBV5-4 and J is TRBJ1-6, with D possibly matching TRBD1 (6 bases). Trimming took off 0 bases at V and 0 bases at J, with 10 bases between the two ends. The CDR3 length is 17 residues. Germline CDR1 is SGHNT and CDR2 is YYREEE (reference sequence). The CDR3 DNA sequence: TGTGCCAGCAGCTTGGCGGACAGAAGCTCCTATAATTCACCCCTCCACTTT. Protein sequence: CASSLADRSSYNSPLHF.

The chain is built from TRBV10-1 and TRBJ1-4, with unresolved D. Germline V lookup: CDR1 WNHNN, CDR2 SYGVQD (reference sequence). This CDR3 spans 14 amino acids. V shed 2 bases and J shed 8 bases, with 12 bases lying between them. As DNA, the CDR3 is TGCGCCAGCAGTGAGAGGCAGCGTTCGGAAAAACTGTTTTTT. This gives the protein CASSERQRSEKLFF.

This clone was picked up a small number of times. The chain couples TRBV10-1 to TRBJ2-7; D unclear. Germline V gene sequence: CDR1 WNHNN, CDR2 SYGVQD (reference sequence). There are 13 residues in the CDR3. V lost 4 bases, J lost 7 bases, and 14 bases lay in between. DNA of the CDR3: TGCGCCAGCAGTGCGACCCGGGTGGGGGAGCAGTACTTC. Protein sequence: CASSATRVGEQYF.

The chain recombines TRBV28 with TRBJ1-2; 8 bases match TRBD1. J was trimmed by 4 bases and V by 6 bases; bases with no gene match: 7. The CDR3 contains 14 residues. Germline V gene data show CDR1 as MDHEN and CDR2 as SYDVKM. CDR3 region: CASRNTGGPYGYTF. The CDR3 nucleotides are TGTGCCAGCAGGAATACAGGGGGACCCTATGGCTACACCTTC.

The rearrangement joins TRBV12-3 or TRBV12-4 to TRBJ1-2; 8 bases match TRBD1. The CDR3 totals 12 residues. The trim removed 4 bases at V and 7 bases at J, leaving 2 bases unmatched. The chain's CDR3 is CASSSGGSGYTF. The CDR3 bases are TGTGCCAGCAGTTCAGGGGGCTCTGGCTACACCTTC.

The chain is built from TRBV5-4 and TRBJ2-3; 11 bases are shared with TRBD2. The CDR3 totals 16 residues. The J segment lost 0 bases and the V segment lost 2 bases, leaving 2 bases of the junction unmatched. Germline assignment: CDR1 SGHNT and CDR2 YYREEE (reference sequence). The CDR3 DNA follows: TGTGCCAGCAGCTTCCGACTAGCGGGGAGCACAGATACGCAGTATTTT. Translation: CASSFRLAGSTDTQYF.

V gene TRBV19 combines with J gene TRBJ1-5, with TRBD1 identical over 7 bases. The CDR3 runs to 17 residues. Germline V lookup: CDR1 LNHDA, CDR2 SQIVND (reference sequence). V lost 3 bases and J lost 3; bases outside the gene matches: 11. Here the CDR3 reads CASSIGLGGGFNQPQHF. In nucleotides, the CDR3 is TGTGCCAGTAGTATTGGGTTGGGAGGGGGCTTCAATCAGCCCCAGCATTTT.

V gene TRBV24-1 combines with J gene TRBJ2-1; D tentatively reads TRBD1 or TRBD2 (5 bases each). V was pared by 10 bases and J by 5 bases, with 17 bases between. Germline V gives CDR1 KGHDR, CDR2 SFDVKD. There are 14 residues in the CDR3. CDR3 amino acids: CATSPSGTDNEQFF. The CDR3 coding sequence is TGTGCCACTTCCCCGTCAGGGACCGACAATGAGCAGTTCTTC.

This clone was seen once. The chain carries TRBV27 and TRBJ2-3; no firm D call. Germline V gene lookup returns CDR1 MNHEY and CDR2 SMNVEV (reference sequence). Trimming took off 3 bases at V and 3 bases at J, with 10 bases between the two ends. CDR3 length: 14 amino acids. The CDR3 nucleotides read TGTGCCAGCAGTTTTAGGCCGAGGACAGATACGCAGTATTTT. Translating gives CASSFRPRTDTQYF.

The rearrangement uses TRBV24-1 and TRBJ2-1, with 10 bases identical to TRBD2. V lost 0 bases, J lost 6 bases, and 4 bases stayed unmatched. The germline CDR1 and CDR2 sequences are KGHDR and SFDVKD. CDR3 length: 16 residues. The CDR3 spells CATSDLKRGGVNEQFF. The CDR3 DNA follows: TGTGCCACCAGTGATTTGAAGCGGGGGGGCGTCAATGAGCAGTTCTTC.

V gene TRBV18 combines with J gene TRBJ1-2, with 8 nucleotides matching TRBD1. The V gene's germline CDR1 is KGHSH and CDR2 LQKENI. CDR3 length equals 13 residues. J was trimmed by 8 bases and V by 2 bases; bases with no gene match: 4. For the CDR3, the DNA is TGTGCCAGCTCACCAGGGACAGGTACCGGCTACACCTTC. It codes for CASSPGTGTGYTF.

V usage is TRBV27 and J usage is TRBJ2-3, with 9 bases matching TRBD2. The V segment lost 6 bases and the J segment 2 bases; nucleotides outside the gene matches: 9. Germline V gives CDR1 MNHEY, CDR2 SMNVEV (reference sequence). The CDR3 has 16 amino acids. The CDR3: CASRRSGTSITDTQYF. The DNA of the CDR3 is TGTGCCAGCAGGCGCTCCGGGACTAGCATCACAGATACGCAGTATTTT.

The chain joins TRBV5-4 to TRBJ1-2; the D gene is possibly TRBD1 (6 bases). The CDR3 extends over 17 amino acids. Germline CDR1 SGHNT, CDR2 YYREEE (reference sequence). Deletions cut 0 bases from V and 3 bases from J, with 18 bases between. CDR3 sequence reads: CASSLGPKAGQDYGYTF. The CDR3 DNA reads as TGTGCCAGCAGCTTGGGCCCAAAGGCGGGACAAGACTATGGCTACACCTTC.